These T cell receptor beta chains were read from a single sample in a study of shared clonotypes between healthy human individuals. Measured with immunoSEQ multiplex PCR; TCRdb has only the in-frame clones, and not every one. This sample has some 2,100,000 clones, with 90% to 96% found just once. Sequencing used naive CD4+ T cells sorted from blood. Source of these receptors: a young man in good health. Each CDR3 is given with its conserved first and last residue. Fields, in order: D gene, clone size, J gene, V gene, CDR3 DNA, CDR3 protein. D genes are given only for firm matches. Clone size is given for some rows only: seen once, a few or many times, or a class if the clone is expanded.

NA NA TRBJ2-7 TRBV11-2 TGTGCCAGCAGCTTACTATTCCCGGGGACCTACGAGCAGTACTTC CASSLLFPGTYEQYF
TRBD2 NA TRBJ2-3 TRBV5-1 TGCGCCAGCAGCTGGTCCGATTTAGCGGGGGGCCTCACAGATACGCAGTATTTT CASSWSDLAGGLTDTQYF
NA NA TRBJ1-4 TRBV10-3 TGTGCCATCAGTGAAGGTGCGGGAAGGGTTGCTGAAAAACTGTTTTTT CAISEGAGRVAEKLFF
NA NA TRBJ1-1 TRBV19 TGTGCCAGTGGACCCACAGGTACTAACACTGAAGCTTTCTTT CASGPTGTNTEAFF
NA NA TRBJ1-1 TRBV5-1 TGCGCCAGCAGCTTGATTGCATCAGGGAGCGAAGCTTTCTTT CASSLIASGSEAFF
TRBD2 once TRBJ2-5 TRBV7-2 TGTGCCAGCAGCTTGGGGACTATTTTTGGAGAGACCCAGTACTTC CASSLGTIFGETQYF
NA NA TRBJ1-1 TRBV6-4 TGTGCCAGCAGTGTCGACAGCCTGAACACTGAAGCTTTCTTT CASSVDSLNTEAFF
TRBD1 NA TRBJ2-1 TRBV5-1 TGCGCCAGCAGCTTGGAGGGACAGGGGGTAAATGAGCAGTTCTTC CASSLEGQGVNEQFF
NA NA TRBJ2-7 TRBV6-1 TGTGCCAGCAGTGAGGGCGGGACAAGGTATGAGCAGTACTTC CASSEGGTRYEQYF
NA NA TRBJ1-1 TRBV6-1 TGTGCCAGCAGTCAAACACAGTGGGCCAACACTGAAGCTTTCTTT CASSQTQWANTEAFF
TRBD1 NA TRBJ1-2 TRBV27 TGTGCCAGCAGTTCAAGGACAGGGATGGGACCCTATGGCTACACCTTC CASSSRTGMGPYGYTF
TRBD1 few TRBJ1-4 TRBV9 TGTGCCAGCAGCGTAGGGACAGGGAGGGAAAAACTGTTTTTT CASSVGTGREKLFF
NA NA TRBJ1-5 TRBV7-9 TGTGCCAGCAGCCAGGACGGGAATCAGCCCCAGCATTTT CASSQDGNQPQHF
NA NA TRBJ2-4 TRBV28 TGTGCCAGCAGTTTTAAGGGGCGAAACATTCAGTACTTC CASSFKGRNIQYF
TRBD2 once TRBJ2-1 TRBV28 TGTGCCAGCAGTTTCGCCCAAGCGGGGGGCTGGTACAATGAGCAGTTCTTC CASSFAQAGGWYNEQFF
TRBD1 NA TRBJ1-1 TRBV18 TGTGCCAGCTCACCACCGGGACAGTATGAAGGCACTGAAGCTTTCTTT CASSPPGQYEGTEAFF
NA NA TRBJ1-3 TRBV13 TGTGCCAGCAGCTTTAGGCAGGGGCGATCTCCAAGCTCTGGAAACACCATATATTTT CASSFRQGRSPSSGNTIYF
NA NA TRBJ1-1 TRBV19 TGTGCCAGTAGTCCTCGAATTTCGCCACTCAACACTGAAGCTTTCTTT CASSPRISPLNTEAFF
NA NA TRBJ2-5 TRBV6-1 TGTGCCAGTAAGACTACGGCCGGCGGGACCCAGTACTTC CASKTTAGGTQYF
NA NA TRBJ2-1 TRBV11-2 TGTGCCAGCAGCTGGAAAAGCGGCACGACCTACAATGAGCAGTTCTTC CASSWKSGTTYNEQFF
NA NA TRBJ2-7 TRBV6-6 TGTGCCAGCAGTTACCTGAACCTCCCCTACGAGCAGTACTTC CASSYLNLPYEQYF
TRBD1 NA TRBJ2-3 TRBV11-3 TGTGCCAGCAGCTCCGGGACAGGGTTGACAGATACGCAGTATTTT CASSSGTGLTDTQYF
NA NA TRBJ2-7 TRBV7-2 TGTGCCAGCGCACCCTTCTTTGGGGGATCTTCGGGGGAGCAGTACTTC CASAPFFGGSSGEQYF
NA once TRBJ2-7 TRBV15 TGTGCCACCAGCAGAGATGCTGTGCCTCACGAGCAGTACTTC CATSRDAVPHEQYF
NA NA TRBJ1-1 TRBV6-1 TGTGCCAGCAGGCGGACAGACAACACTGAAGCTTTCTTT CASRRTDNTEAFF
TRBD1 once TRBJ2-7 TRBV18 TGTGCCAGCTCACCCACTTCGGACAGGAGGCTCTACGAGCAGTACTTC CASSPTSDRRLYEQYF
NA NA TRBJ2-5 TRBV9 TGTGCCAGCAGCGTAGATCAAGTGAGGGAGACCCAGTACTTC CASSVDQVRETQYF
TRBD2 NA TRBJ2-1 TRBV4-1 TGCGCCAGCAGCCAAGCCCCTAGCGGGGGGGCCGGGGAGCAGTTCTTC CASSQAPSGGAGEQFF
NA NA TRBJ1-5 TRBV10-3 TGTGCCATCAGTGAGGACACAGGATTCAATCAGCCCCAGCATTTT CAISEDTGFNQPQHF
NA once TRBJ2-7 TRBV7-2 TGTGCCAGCAGCACACCACTCGGGGGGCAGTACTTC CASSTPLGGQYF
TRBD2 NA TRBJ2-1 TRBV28 TGTGCCAGCAGTTTATCCGGGACTAGCGGATACAATGAGCAGTTCTTC CASSLSGTSGYNEQFF
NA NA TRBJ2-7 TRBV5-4 TGTGCCAGCAGCACAACGTACCGAGGCGGCGAGCAGTACTTC CASSTTYRGGEQYF
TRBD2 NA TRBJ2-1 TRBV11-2 TGTGCCAGCAGCTATGGGTTGGTACTAGCGGCCCTCCCGGATGAGCAGTTCTTC CASSYGLVLAALPDEQFF
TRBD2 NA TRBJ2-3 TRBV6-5 TGTGCCAGCAGTTACCTAGCGGGGGGTCTCACAGATACGCAGTATTTT CASSYLAGGLTDTQYF
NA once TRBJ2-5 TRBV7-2 TGTGCCAGCAGCTTAGGAGGGTCGGCAATGGAGACCCAGTACTTC CASSLGGSAMETQYF
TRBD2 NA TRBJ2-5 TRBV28 TGTGCCAGCCCACCGCTTAGCGGGGGCCAGGAGGATCGTGGGACCCAGTACTTC CASPPLSGGQEDRGTQYF
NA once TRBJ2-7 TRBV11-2 TGTGCCAGCAGCTTAGATCGCCGGTCCTACGAGCAGTACTTC CASSLDRRSYEQYF
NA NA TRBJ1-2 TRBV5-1 TGCGCCAGCAGCCCCAGGACAGTGGGTGGCTACACCTTC CASSPRTVGGYTF
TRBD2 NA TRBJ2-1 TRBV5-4 TGTGCCAGCAGCGATCCGACTAGCGGGGTCTCGAGCTCCTACAATGAGCAGTTCTTC CASSDPTSGVSSSYNEQFF
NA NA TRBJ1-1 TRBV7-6 TGTGCCAGCAGCTTAGGTCCAGGCGATCCAAAAGCTTTCTTT CASSLGPGDPKAFF
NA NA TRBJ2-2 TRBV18 TGTGCCAGCTCAGCGACCCGGGCCGGGGAGCTGTTTTTT CASSATRAGELFF
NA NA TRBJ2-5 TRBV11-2 TGTGCCAGCAGCTTGGCGTTACAGACAATTCAAGAGACCCAGTACTTC CASSLALQTIQETQYF
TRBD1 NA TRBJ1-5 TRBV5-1 TGCGCCAGCAGCCCGACAGGGGATAGTCAGCCCCAGCATTTT CASSPTGDSQPQHF
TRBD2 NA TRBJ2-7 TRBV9 TGTGCCAGCAGCGCAAATCCCGGCGGGGGTTACGAGCAGTACTTC CASSANPGGGYEQYF
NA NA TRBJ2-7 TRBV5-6 TGTGCCAGCAGCTTTGAATACGAGCAGTACTTC CASSFEYEQYF
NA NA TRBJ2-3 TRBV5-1 TGCGCCAGCACGAGTGGGTCTTTCACAGATACGCAGTATTTT CASTSGSFTDTQYF
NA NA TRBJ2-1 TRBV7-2 TGTGCCAGCAAGTCAGTGCCCGGATCCTACAATGAGCAGTTCTTC CASKSVPGSYNEQFF
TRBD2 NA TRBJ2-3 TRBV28 TGTGCCAGCATGGGAATTTTGGGACTAGCCCCAGATACGCAGTATTTT CASMGILGLAPDTQYF
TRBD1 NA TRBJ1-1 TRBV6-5 TGTGCCAGCATTAGAACAGGGGGCACTGAAGCTTTCTTT CASIRTGGTEAFF